These T cell receptor beta chains were read from a single sample in a study of blood T cell repertoires in COVID-19. Repertoires were generated with immunoSEQ multiplex PCR, while TCRdb's copy carries only in-frame clones and drops some. This sample has 200,000 to 250,000 clones; around 80% occur once, and the top ten carry 7.2%. The sequencing sample was made of peripheral blood. The receptors shown here come from a woman between 65 and 79 years old with acute or convalescent COVID-19. Both conserved end residues are trimmed from each CDR3.

V: TRBV30; J: TRBJ1-2; CDR3: AWSVQFNYGYT
V: TRBV11-2; J: TRBJ2-7; CDR3: ASSLSPFRSYEQY
V: TRBV30; J: TRBJ1-2; CDR3: AWSGDFYGYT
V: TRBV24-1; J: TRBJ2-3; CDR3: ATSDFGADTQY
V: TRBV14; J: TRBJ1-4; CDR3: ASSPRQGFNEKLF
V: TRBV27; J: TRBJ1-6; CDR3: ASAVNGSPLH
V: TRBV30; J: TRBJ1-2; CDR3: ALGLLYGYT
V: TRBV7-8; J: TRBJ2-7; CDR3: ASSLEGGIYEQY
V: TRBV12-3/TRBV12-4; J: TRBJ2-7; CDR3: ASSLGRGVEQY
V: TRBV9; J: TRBJ2-3; CDR3: ASSLSGADTQY
V: TRBV7-2; J: TRBJ2-7; CDR3: ASRRSGHEQY
V: TRBV6-5; J: TRBJ2-3; CDR3: ASTDQGATDTQY
V: TRBV7-9; J: TRBJ2-7; CDR3: ASSSSGGRPYEQY
V: TRBV5-8; J: TRBJ1-2; CDR3: ASTFAGRANYGYT
V: TRBV19; J: TRBJ2-3; CDR3: ASSRGGGRGDTQY
V: TRBV10-3; J: TRBJ1-1; CDR3: AISDNDLTAEAF
V: TRBV3-1/TRBV3-2; J: TRBJ1-6; CDR3: ASSLGEGSSPLH
V: TRBV6-5; J: TRBJ2-2; CDR3: ASMGGLGELF
V: TRBV4-1; J: TRBJ1-5; CDR3: ASSQVVGLGQPQH
V: TRBV10-2; J: TRBJ2-1; CDR3: ASAMYREGEQF
V: TRBV29-1; J: TRBJ2-7; CDR3: SVKSAYEQY
V: TRBV11-2; J: TRBJ2-1; CDR3: ASSLGVTSLDHNEQF